These 16 T cell receptor beta chains share one sample of origin, sequenced in a study of T-cell memory formation after mild COVID-19 (TCRdb year 2021). Receptor libraries were prepared by 5' RACE. Sequenced using an Illumina NovaSeq 6000. Using fastp trimming at Q25 and MiXCR clonotype assembly, TCRdb reanalyzed the public sequencing data and kept in-frame beta chains. Rows are unified per CDR3 protein, each entry keeping the most common DNA and genes. Across this sample there are about half a million distinct CDR3 sequences, with around a sixth seen only once. The leading ten clones occupy 10% to 15% of the sample. The sample comprised PBMCs or a T cell subset sorted from them (not recorded which). These receptors originate from an adult woman who had mild COVID-19 (a few samples of this study predate the infection). The sample titles of this study are shuffled in the database, so cell type and time point are left out; the donor was told from shared clones.

This chain joins TRBV24-1 and TRBJ2-5; D tentatively fits TRBD1 or TRBD2 (5 bases each). Germline values: CDR1 KGHDR, CDR2 SFDVKD. There are 13 residues in the CDR3. V was clipped by 7 bases and J by 4 bases, with 12 bases between them. The CDR3 region is CATRGVVSETQYF. CDR3 nucleotides: TGTGCCACCAGGGGGGTAGTTTCAGAGACCCAGTACTTC.

The genes are TRBV12-3 or TRBV12-4 and TRBJ1-2; a weak D match, TRBD1 (5 bases). The length of the CDR3 is 17 residues. Trimming shortened V by 2 bases and J by 4 bases, and 20 bases separated the two germline ends. The CDR3 nucleotides are TGTGCCAGCAGTTTATCTGTCGGAGTCAGGGCGGGCTATGGCTACACCTTC. Protein sequence: CASSLSVGVRAGYGYTF.

This clonotype has just a few counts. The rearrangement joins TRBV5-6 to TRBJ2-7; 7 bases are a match to TRBD1. CDR1 is SGHDT, CDR2 YYEEEE, per germline. This CDR3 comprises 15 residues. The V gene end was trimmed by 5 bases and the J gene end by 5 bases; junction bases not matched to a gene: 13. Written as DNA, the CDR3 is TGTGCCAGCAGGCCTACCTTCGACAGGGTCGACGAGCAGTACTTC. As protein: CASRPTFDRVDEQYF.

This clonotype was seen a few times. V usage is TRBV4-2 and J usage is TRBJ1-1; D remains ambiguous. CDR3 length equals 15 residues. Germline V gene data show CDR1 as LGHNA and CDR2 as YNFKEQ. V was trimmed by 0 bases and J by 3 bases, leaving 11 bases between them. CDR3 residues: CASSQEWGEDTEAFF. CDR3 nucleotides: TGTGCCAGCAGCCAAGAGTGGGGAGAGGACACTGAAGCTTTCTTT.

This clonotype was seen only a few times. V usage is TRBV19 and J usage is TRBJ2-5; the D call may be TRBD1 or TRBD2 (5 bases each). Germline V lookup: CDR1 LNHDA, CDR2 SQIVND (reference sequence). V lost 3 bases and J lost 5, with 10 bases in between. The CDR3 totals 13 residues. The DNA for the CDR3 is TGTGCCAGTAGTATTAGGTGGGGGGAGACCCAGTACTTC. Encoded protein: CASSIRWGETQYF.

The rearrangement uses TRBV29-1 and TRBJ1-2, with 9 bases matching TRBD1. V lost 8 bases to trimming and J lost 7 bases; unmatched junction nucleotides: 8. Germline values: CDR1 SQVTM, CDR2 ANQGSEA. The CDR3 extends over 12 amino acids. The CDR3 loop is CSSYTGGSGYTF. CDR3 nucleotide sequence: TGCAGCTCATATACAGGGGGCTCTGGCTACACCTTC.

This clonotype was seen repeatedly, ten times or more. This chain joins TRBV7-2 and TRBJ1-2; TRBD1 is a possible D gene (5 bases). In germline, CDR1 is SGHTA, CDR2 FQGNSA. The V end was cut by 0 bases, the J end by 7 bases, with 9 bases between. There are 13 residues in the CDR3. The DNA for the CDR3 is TGTGCCAGCAGCTTAGCTCGGGACGGTGGCTACACCTTC. This encodes CASSLARDGGYTF.

This clonotype was counted between two and nine times. V gene TRBV5-5 combines with J gene TRBJ2-1, with TRBD2 matching over 10 bases. The ends lost 0 bases at V and 8 bases at J; junction bases unmatched: 5. The CDR3 has 15 amino acids. The V gene's germline CDR1 is SGHKS and CDR2 YYEKEE (reference sequence). As DNA, the CDR3 is TGTGCCAGCAGCTTGGTGTCTAGCGGGGGCTATGAGCAGTTCTTC. Protein product: CASSLVSSGGYEQFF.

The table lists this clonotype with a few counts. The chain joins TRBV7-8 to TRBJ2-5; D is undetermined. The germline V gene has CDR1 SGHVS and CDR2 FQNEAQ. The CDR3 loop spans 13 amino acids. V was shortened by 5 bases and J by 5 bases, with 12 bases between the two germline ends. The CDR3 sequence is CASSLPPRETQYF. The CDR3 DNA follows: TGTGCCAGCAGCCTCCCCCCGCGGGAGACCCAGTACTTC.

This chain links TRBV5-1 with TRBJ1-1, with D possibly TRBD1 on 5 matching bases. The germline V gene encodes CDR1 SGHRS and CDR2 YFSETQ. The V end was cut by 4 bases, the J end by 4 bases, with 14 bases between. The length of the CDR3 is 14 residues. The CDR3 is CASSEGGGATEAFF. Written as DNA, the CDR3 is TGCGCCAGCAGCGAGGGCGGCGGGGCCACTGAAGCTTTCTTT.

The rearrangement uses TRBV6-2 or TRBV6-3 and TRBJ2-1; TRBD2 matches 12 bases. The CDR3 runs 19 residues. The germline V gene has CDR1 MNHEY and CDR2 SVGEGT. V lost 2 bases to trimming and J lost 4 bases; unmatched junction nucleotides: 12. The CDR3: CASSYRQGASGRVYNEQFF. The CDR3 region has the DNA TGTGCCAGCAGTTACCGGCAGGGGGCTAGCGGGAGGGTATACAATGAGCAGTTCTTC.

This clonotype was counted only a few times. J is TRBJ1-2 and V is TRBV5-6, with 7 bases lining up with TRBD1. CDR1 is SGHDT, CDR2 YYEEEE, per germline. The CDR3 extends over 16 amino acids. The V segment lost 4 bases and the J segment 2 bases; nucleotides outside the gene matches: 11. The CDR3 protein is CASSRGPEKGNYGYTF. The CDR3 DNA reads as TGTGCCAGCAGCAGGGGGCCGGAGAAGGGAAACTATGGCTACACCTTC.

This chain connects TRBV27 to TRBJ2-7, with TRBD1 identical over 8 bases. Germline CDR1 reads MNHEY; CDR2 reads SMNVEV (reference sequence). The junction had 21 bases not matched to a gene; V was cut back by 7 bases and J by 7 bases. This CDR3 spans 17 amino acids. This CDR3 is CASTTTGANTFWSEQYF. The DNA for the CDR3 is TGTGCCAGCACCACGACAGGGGCGAACACTTTTTGGAGTGAGCAGTACTTC.

The gene calls are TRBV27 and TRBJ2-7, with 7 bases matching TRBD1. CDR3 length equals 14 residues. V shed 4 bases and J 5 bases; nucleotides not matched to a gene: 8. Per the germline V gene, CDR1 is MNHEY and CDR2 is SMNVEV (reference sequence). The chain's CDR3 is CASSSLTGADEQYF. The CDR3 DNA follows: TGTGCCAGCAGTTCCCTAACAGGGGCGGACGAGCAGTACTTC.

The V gene is TRBV7-6, the J gene TRBJ2-6; 14 bases fit TRBD2. CDR3 size: 17 residues. Germline trimming cut 6 bases from V and 4 bases from J; bases unmatched to any gene: 5. Germline CDR1 is SGHVS and CDR2 is FNYEAQ. Here the CDR3 DNA reads TGTGCCAGCAGGGGACTAGCGGGAGATTCCGGGGCCAACGTCCTGACTTTC. This sequence encodes CASRGLAGDSGANVLTF.

The genes are TRBV27 and TRBJ2-6, with D hard to call. The length of the CDR3 is 15 residues. Trimming left V 3 bases short and J 0 bases short, with 6 bases between. Germline-derived CDR1 and CDR2 are MNHEY and SMNVEV (reference sequence). CDR3 in amino acids: CASSFGYSGANVLTF. The CDR3 coding sequence is TGTGCCAGCAGTTTCGGATACTCTGGGGCCAACGTCCTGACTTTC.